This TCR beta chain was recovered during a study of blood T cell repertoires in COVID-19. Study summary: Samples of COVID-19 (acute and convalescent) were obtained from the United States, Italy and Spain. Sample material is recorded as cDNA or gDNA derived from T cells, B-cell-depleted T cells, or PBMCs.

Methods used by the authors: Amplifying reference gene primers gave estimates of nucleated cell counts. Using immunoSEQ multiplex PCR, the repertoire was profiled, and TCRdb retains in-frame clones only, with some absent. The V and J calls and clone size come from that table; D and trimming were worked out from the DNA. Among fewer than 250,000 clones listed, around 80% were seen once. J lost 11 bases, V lost 4 bases, and 4 bases had no gene match. The length of the CDR3 is 11 residues. In germline, CDR1 is SNHLY, CDR2 FYNNEI. This TCR derives from a woman in her forties or fifties with acute or convalescent COVID-19. The chain couples TRBV2 to TRBJ2-7; 8 bases fit TRBD1. Sequences were obtained from peripheral blood. As DNA, the CDR3 is TGTGCCAGCAGTGCCGAACAGGGGGAGTACTTC. Amino acids: CASSAEQGEYF.